This T cell receptor (beta chain) stems from a study of human T cells and chemical hapten exposure. Time point in this sample: patch test 1, 2 weeks after DPC sensitization. The treatment is: therapeutic diphenylcyclopropenone sensitization with weekly scalp DPC. The V gene end was trimmed by 1 base and the J gene end by 5 bases; junction bases not matched to a gene: 6. CDR3 length equals 15 residues. Germline V lookup: CDR1 SGHVS, CDR2 FNYEAQ. TCRdb called the RACE reads again in MiXCR, with one record for every CDR3 protein. The sample gives approximately 350,000 distinct CDR3 sequences, around 7% of which show up once; approximately 8.9% is in the top ten.

The clonotype originates from a young woman with alopecia areata. Some clones in this sample may be carry-over from other donors' samples. The chain has TRBV7-6 and TRBJ2-5; 8 bases map to TRBD2. The sequencing here drew on whole blood, taken in connection with sensitization to the hapten diphenylcyclopropenone (DPC). The CDR3 nucleotides read TGTGCCAGCAGCTTAGGTGGGACTAGATGGGAGACCCAGTACTTC. Translating it yields CASSLGGTRWETQYF.